This T cell receptor (beta chain) emerged from a study of blood T cell repertoires in COVID-19 (dated by TCRdb to 2018 to 2020). Notes on the research overall: Collaborator samples came from the United States, Italy and Spain and covered acute and convalescent phases of COVID-19. Where available, HLA class I and class II types were obtained from metadata supplied by the sample provider rather than from assay-based typing. Samples came from the ongoing ImmuneRACE study (first 160 participants) plus 1,254 subjects from 6 global collaborators. The material from the prospective study consisted of cDNA or gDNA derived from T cells, B-cell-depleted T cells, or PBMCs. Nearly every sample came with metadata listing a de-identified subject ID, COVID-19 status, age in years and sex. Deeply sampled blood TCRbeta repertoires from subjects exposed to, actively infected with, or recovered from COVID-19 were included in the dataset. The repertoires were made available in a free public database intended to serve as a resource for research on the immune response to SARS-CoV-2.

To note about this clone: Its antigen is unknown. Within one base of it there is no much larger clone, and no base qualities were kept.

Enrolling through a virtual design, the prospective study's participants ranged in age from roughly 18 to 90 years and lived across about two dozen United States geographic areas. In the prospective study, cohorts were assigned on the basis of participant-reported clinical history obtained from a screening survey and a study questionnaire. Recovered participants in ImmuneRACE Cohort 3 were defined by two consecutive negative NP/OP PCR tests, clearance by a healthcare professional, or resolution of symptoms. Each participant in the prospective study had whole blood, serum and a nasopharyngeal or oropharyngeal swab collected by mobile phlebotomists. Additional blood draws and questionnaires over an approximately 2-month period could optionally be provided by prospective study participants. Before DNA extraction, prospective study blood samples were shipped either frozen or at room temperature. TCRbeta CDR3 regions were amplified from genomic DNA by means of the immunoSEQ Assay, a bias-controlled multiplex PCR. As for the original processing: Within the assay, amplification of reference gene primers was used to estimate how many nucleated cells each sample contained. To quantify the absolute abundance of each unique TCRbeta CDR3 rearrangement, sequence reads were collapsed and filtered. Productive Simpson clonality was computed per sample as the square root of Simpson's diversity index over productive rearrangements. TCRdb holds this immuneACCESS table with in-frame rearrangements only. Some clones are missing; in checked studies, unresolved V genes explain under half, and the rest has no known cause. The DNA gave D and trimming, while V, J and clone size come from that table. For this sample there are about 310,000 clones; approximately 90% appear just once. Clones ranked in the top ten supply over 8% of the sample.

Overall study outcomes, separate from this receptor: Clinical and demographic metadata were provided uncurated, with the amount varying by source and participant.

V lost 3 bases and J lost 8 bases; the stretch between them is 10 bases long. Its CDR3 holds 12 amino acids, cysteine through phenylalanine. Just CDR3 DNA is preserved here, 36 bases in frame from base 1. The germline V gene encodes CDR1 LGHDT and CDR2 YNNKEL (reference sequence). Here the chain combines TRBV3-1 (or the pseudogene TRBV3-2) and TRBJ1-2, with a weak D call of TRBD1 (6 bases match). The TCR was taken from a woman aged 35 to 49 who had recovered from COVID-19. Sequences were obtained from PBMCs or T cells enriched from blood (not recorded which). The DNA sequence is TGTGCCAGCAGCCAGGGGGCGAAAGGCTACACCTTC. Its product reads: CASSQGAKGYTF.